The entry below describes one TCR beta chain. The antigen is undetermined. The germline CDR1 and CDR2 sequences are SGHNT and YYREEE (reference sequence). The V segment lost 5 bases and the J segment 4 bases; nucleotides outside the gene matches: 5. The CDR3 loop spans 14 amino acids. These data originate in a study of STAT3 mutations in large granular lymphocyte leukemia. Regarding the study as a whole: Every T-cell large granular lymphocyte leukemia patient had at least one immunodominant TCR beta clonotype.

Repertoires were generated with immunoSEQ multiplex PCR, while TCRdb's copy carries only in-frame clones and drops some. The data hold 30,000 to 45,000 clones, with about 88% observed a single time. The specimen was PBMCs. This clonotype originated in a human donor with T large granular lymphocyte leukemia. Some clones in this sample may be carry-over from other donors' samples. The chain has TRBV5-4 and TRBJ1-1, with TRBD1 matching over 10 bases. This chain's CDR3 is CASRATGGVTEAFF. The CDR3, as DNA: TGTGCCAGCAGAGCGACAGGGGGCGTCACTGAAGCTTTCTTT.